This T cell receptor (beta chain) was profiled in a study of blood T cell repertoires in COVID-19. Study summary: T cells, B-cell-depleted T cells, or PBMCs supplied cDNA or gDNA.

Method: immunoSEQ multiplex PCR; TCRdb's copy keeps in-frame clones and lacks some. The data contain 35,000 to 55,000 clones, roughly 89% of them singletons. The CDR3 totals 12 residues. Germline assignment: CDR1 MNHNY and CDR2 SVGAGI (reference sequence). V lost 7 bases to trimming and J lost 7 bases, with 11 bases between them. The material sequenced was peripheral blood. V gene TRBV6-6 combines with J gene TRBJ1-5, with D uncertain. This clonotype was sampled from a man in his fifties with active COVID-19. CDR3 sequence (DNA): TGTGCCAGCACCTTAAACAACCAGCCCCAGCATTTT. Its translation is CASTLNNQPQHF.